The text below deals with one TCR beta chain. The antigen is not known. These data belong to a study of monozygotic twins with inflammatory bowel disease. Notes on the study in general: Lower sharing of clonotypes with other individuals was seen in IBD patients than in healthy twins. This was most marked in patients showing signs of disease activity. Some repertoire variability may stem from patients' differing immunosuppressive treatments.

Looked up from germline, CDR1 is MGHRA and CDR2 is YSYEKL. This CDR3 comprises 15 residues. Via template switching, UMIs carrying a 6-nucleotide sample barcode were introduced. Using TCRalpha and TCRbeta cDNA, the researchers carried out two nested PCRs that lasted 16 and 9 cycles. Reprocessing the 5' RACE reads, TCRdb reports a single entry for every CDR3 protein and omits DNA. The listing records approximately 400,000 distinct CDR3 sequences. This sequence joins TRBV4-1 and TRBJ1-2; with no DNA, the TCRdb D assignment of TRBD1 cannot be verified. Sequenced material: blood. This clonotype was obtained from a human donor with ulcerative colitis or Crohn's disease, or a healthy co-twin of an affected twin (not recorded which). CDR3 loop: CASSQDATGGYGYTF.